The rows below give T cell receptor beta chains drawn from one sample of a study of STAT5B mutations in CD4+ large granular lymphocyte leukemia. Repertoires were generated with immunoSEQ multiplex PCR, while TCRdb's copy carries only in-frame clones and drops some. The sample carries more than 40,000 clones, around 82% recorded once. What was sequenced was CD4+ T cells from blood buffy coats. Source of these receptors: a human donor in good health. Each CDR3 is given with its conserved first and last residue. The order of the fields is CDR3 length, clone size, J gene, D gene, V gene, CDR3 protein, CDR3 DNA. D genes are given only for firm matches. Some rows mark clone size as missing; the rest say once, few, many or name a class of expanded clone.

len: 15; abundance: NA; j_gene: TRBJ2-7; d_gene: TRBD2; v_gene: TRBV10-3; CDR3aa: CAISETSGGANEQYF; CDR3nt: TGTGCCATCAGTGAGACTAGCGGGGGGGCCAACGAGCAGTACTTC
len: 15; abundance: NA; j_gene: TRBJ1-5; d_gene: NA; v_gene: TRBV19; CDR3aa: CASSIEPQGSQPQHF; CDR3nt: TGTGCCAGTAGTATAGAGCCCCAGGGGAGCCAGCCCCAGCATTTT
len: 15; abundance: NA; j_gene: TRBJ1-4; d_gene: TRBD1; v_gene: TRBV19; CDR3aa: CASSSQPRGDEKLFF; CDR3nt: TGTGCCAGTAGTAGCCAGCCCAGGGGGGATGAAAAACTGTTTTTT
len: 11; abundance: NA; j_gene: TRBJ2-7; d_gene: NA; v_gene: TRBV20-1; CDR3aa: CSALTGYEQYF; CDR3nt: TGCAGTGCCCTGACTGGCTACGAGCAGTACTTC
len: 12; abundance: few; j_gene: TRBJ1-6; d_gene: NA; v_gene: TRBV14; CDR3aa: CASSQVRSALHF; CDR3nt: TGTGCCAGCAGCCAAGTCCGCTCTGCCCTCCACTTT
len: 16; abundance: NA; j_gene: TRBJ2-3; d_gene: NA; v_gene: TRBV4-1; CDR3aa: CASSQVLPGLADTQYF; CDR3nt: TGCGCCAGCAGCCAAGTATTGCCTGGGCTGGCAGATACGCAGTATTTT
len: 15; abundance: once; j_gene: TRBJ2-7; d_gene: NA; v_gene: TRBV7-3; CDR3aa: CASSLTGGTFYEQYF; CDR3nt: TGTGCCAGCAGCTTAACTGGGGGCACATTCTACGAGCAGTACTTC
len: 13; abundance: NA; j_gene: TRBJ2-3; d_gene: TRBD2; v_gene: TRBV29-1; CDR3aa: CSVDSGGTDTQYF; CDR3nt: TGCAGCGTGGATAGCGGGGGCACAGATACGCAGTATTTT
len: 13; abundance: NA; j_gene: TRBJ2-5; d_gene: NA; v_gene: TRBV10-3; CDR3aa: CAISESGRETQYF; CDR3nt: TGTGCCATCAGTGAGTCTGGTCGGGAGACCCAGTACTTC
len: 12; abundance: NA; j_gene: TRBJ2-1; d_gene: NA; v_gene: TRBV4-1; CDR3aa: CASSRTGVEQFF; CDR3nt: TGCGCCAGCAGCCGGACGGGCGTTGAGCAGTTCTTC
len: 13; abundance: NA; j_gene: TRBJ2-7; d_gene: NA; v_gene: TRBV7-2; CDR3aa: CASSLGLHYEQYF; CDR3nt: TGTGCCAGCAGCTTAGGCCTACACTACGAGCAGTACTTC
len: 14; abundance: NA; j_gene: TRBJ1-2; d_gene: TRBD1; v_gene: TRBV28; CDR3aa: CASSVTGANYGYTF; CDR3nt: TGTGCCAGCAGCGTGACAGGGGCAAACTATGGCTACACCTTC
len: 16; abundance: few; j_gene: TRBJ1-2; d_gene: TRBD1; v_gene: TRBV10-2; CDR3aa: CASSLPPGQGEYGYTF; CDR3nt: TGCGCCAGCAGTCTCCCTCCGGGACAGGGAGAATATGGCTACACCTTC
len: 14; abundance: once; j_gene: TRBJ2-1; d_gene: NA; v_gene: TRBV5-1; CDR3aa: CASSFEGPYNEQFF; CDR3nt: TGCGCCAGCAGCTTTGAGGGGCCCTACAATGAGCAGTTCTTC
len: 13; abundance: few; j_gene: TRBJ1-5; d_gene: NA; v_gene: TRBV19; CDR3aa: CASRRGMYQPQHF; CDR3nt: TGTGCCAGTAGGCGGGGGATGTATCAGCCCCAGCATTTT
len: 15; abundance: NA; j_gene: TRBJ1-5; d_gene: NA; v_gene: TRBV5-6; CDR3aa: CASSFAGAVNQPQHF; CDR3nt: TGTGCCAGCAGCTTCGCCGGGGCCGTGAATCAGCCCCAGCATTTT
len: 14; abundance: NA; j_gene: TRBJ2-7; d_gene: TRBD2; v_gene: TRBV29-1; CDR3aa: CSVLPRGSGTEQYF; CDR3nt: TGCAGCGTCCTACCGCGGGGGAGCGGGACCGAGCAGTACTTC
len: 14; abundance: NA; j_gene: TRBJ1-1; d_gene: NA; v_gene: TRBV19; CDR3aa: CASSIRTALTEAFF; CDR3nt: TGTGCCAGTAGTATCCGGACAGCCCTCACTGAAGCTTTCTTT
len: 17; abundance: once; j_gene: TRBJ2-3; d_gene: TRBD2; v_gene: TRBV7-2; CDR3aa: CASSPRRLAGGADTQYF; CDR3nt: TGTGCCAGCAGCCCTAGGAGACTAGCGGGGGGGGCAGATACGCAGTATTTT
len: 15; abundance: NA; j_gene: TRBJ2-7; d_gene: TRBD2; v_gene: TRBV11-1; CDR3aa: CASSLGSSGRVEQYF; CDR3nt: TGTGCCAGCAGCTTAGGATCTAGCGGGAGGGTCGAGCAGTACTTC
len: 15; abundance: NA; j_gene: TRBJ2-1; d_gene: TRBD2; v_gene: TRBV10-3; CDR3aa: CAIWDQRGGYNEQFF; CDR3nt: TGTGCCATCTGGGACCAGCGGGGGGGGTACAATGAGCAGTTCTTC
len: 18; abundance: NA; j_gene: TRBJ1-5; d_gene: TRBD1; v_gene: TRBV19; CDR3aa: CASSITGVPVTSNQPQHF; CDR3nt: TGTGCCAGTAGTATAACAGGGGTGCCTGTCACTAGCAATCAGCCCCAGCATTTT
len: 16; abundance: NA; j_gene: TRBJ2-7; d_gene: NA; v_gene: TRBV19; CDR3aa: CASSKLQGSYSYEQYF; CDR3nt: TGTGCCAGTAGTAAACTTCAGGGGAGCTACTCCTACGAGCAGTACTTC
len: 15; abundance: NA; j_gene: TRBJ2-7; d_gene: TRBD2; v_gene: TRBV7-6; CDR3aa: CASSLRLAPIYEQYF; CDR3nt: TGTGCCAGCAGCCTGAGACTAGCACCCATCTACGAGCAGTACTTC
len: 16; abundance: NA; j_gene: TRBJ2-7; d_gene: TRBD1; v_gene: TRBV5-1; CDR3aa: CASSLGHRGLGYEQYF; CDR3nt: TGCGCCAGCAGCTTGGGGCACAGGGGCCTCGGATACGAGCAGTACTTC
len: 13; abundance: NA; j_gene: TRBJ1-1; d_gene: NA; v_gene: TRBV5-1; CDR3aa: CASSTSGETEAFF; CDR3nt: TGCGCCAGCAGCACTTCAGGGGAAACTGAAGCTTTCTTT
len: 14; abundance: NA; j_gene: TRBJ1-2; d_gene: TRBD1; v_gene: TRBV6-1; CDR3aa: CASRRAGTGRGYTF; CDR3nt: TGTGCCAGCAGACGCGCCGGGACAGGGAGAGGCTACACCTTC
len: 15; abundance: NA; j_gene: TRBJ2-5; d_gene: NA; v_gene: TRBV14; CDR3aa: CASSQGGRGVETQYF; CDR3nt: TGTGCCAGCAGCCAAGGGGGAAGGGGCGTGGAGACCCAGTACTTC
len: 17; abundance: NA; j_gene: TRBJ2-3; d_gene: TRBD2; v_gene: TRBV23-1; CDR3aa: CASSQNSGSLNTDTQYF; CDR3nt: TGCGCCAGCAGTCAAAATAGCGGGAGCCTTAACACAGATACGCAGTATTTT
len: 13; abundance: NA; j_gene: TRBJ2-7; d_gene: NA; v_gene: TRBV7-9; CDR3aa: CASSRTSTYEQYF; CDR3nt: TGTGCCAGCAGCCGGACAAGCACCTACGAGCAGTACTTC
len: 13; abundance: NA; j_gene: TRBJ1-2; d_gene: TRBD1; v_gene: TRBV7-2; CDR3aa: CASSAGQVYGYTF; CDR3nt: TGTGCCAGCAGCGCGGGACAGGTCTATGGCTACACCTTC
len: 11; abundance: NA; j_gene: TRBJ1-1; d_gene: NA; v_gene: TRBV2; CDR3aa: CASVGNTEAFF; CDR3nt: TGTGCCAGCGTTGGCAACACTGAAGCTTTCTTT
len: 16; abundance: once; j_gene: TRBJ1-2; d_gene: TRBD1; v_gene: TRBV28; CDR3aa: CASSAGTGAFGGGYTF; CDR3nt: TGTGCCAGCAGCGCCGGGACAGGGGCCTTTGGGGGCGGCTACACCTTC
len: 15; abundance: NA; j_gene: TRBJ2-7; d_gene: TRBD2; v_gene: TRBV11-2; CDR3aa: CASSPLGGLYYEQYF; CDR3nt: TGTGCCAGCAGCCCCCTGGGAGGGCTCTACTACGAGCAGTACTTC
len: 16; abundance: NA; j_gene: TRBJ2-2; d_gene: TRBD2; v_gene: TRBV30; CDR3aa: CAWRLSSGGAVGELFF; CDR3nt: TGTGCCTGGAGACTTTCTAGCGGGGGGGCCGTAGGGGAGCTGTTTTTT
len: 15; abundance: NA; j_gene: TRBJ1-2; d_gene: TRBD1; v_gene: TRBV5-5; CDR3aa: CASSMAGTGKEGYTF; CDR3nt: TGTGCCAGCAGCATGGCGGGGACAGGGAAGGAGGGCTACACCTTC
len: 11; abundance: NA; j_gene: TRBJ2-1; d_gene: NA; v_gene: TRBV7-6; CDR3aa: CASSPDNEQFF; CDR3nt: TGTGCCAGCAGCCCAGACAATGAGCAGTTCTTC
len: 14; abundance: NA; j_gene: TRBJ1-1; d_gene: TRBD1; v_gene: TRBV7-9; CDR3aa: CASSPSTGHTEAFF; CDR3nt: TGTGCCAGCAGCCCATCGACAGGGCACACTGAAGCTTTCTTT
len: 15; abundance: NA; j_gene: TRBJ2-2; d_gene: NA; v_gene: TRBV30; CDR3aa: CAWSVSPSNTGELFF; CDR3nt: TGTGCCTGGAGTGTCTCTCCCTCGAACACCGGGGAGCTGTTTTTT
len: 13; abundance: NA; j_gene: TRBJ1-5; d_gene: NA; v_gene: TRBV6-4; CDR3aa: CASSQDGDQPQHF; CDR3nt: TGTGCCAGCAGCCAAGACGGGGATCAGCCCCAGCATTTT
len: 14; abundance: NA; j_gene: TRBJ2-1; d_gene: NA; v_gene: TRBV5-1; CDR3aa: CASSFDVGYNEQFF; CDR3nt: TGCGCCAGCAGCTTCGACGTAGGCTACAATGAGCAGTTCTTC
len: 15; abundance: NA; j_gene: TRBJ2-7; d_gene: NA; v_gene: TRBV10-1; CDR3aa: CASSEGGPPTYEQYF; CDR3nt: TGCGCCAGCAGCGAGGGGGGGCCGCCAACCTACGAGCAGTACTTC
len: 16; abundance: NA; j_gene: TRBJ2-1; d_gene: TRBD2; v_gene: TRBV15; CDR3aa: CATSLGLAGVEGEQFF; CDR3nt: TGTGCCACCTCTCTGGGCCTAGCGGGAGTTGAAGGTGAGCAGTTCTTC
len: 17; abundance: NA; j_gene: TRBJ2-1; d_gene: TRBD2; v_gene: TRBV5-1; CDR3aa: CASSSGHSGGFYNEQFF; CDR3nt: TGCGCCAGCAGCTCTGGACATAGCGGGGGATTCTACAATGAGCAGTTCTTC
len: 15; abundance: NA; j_gene: TRBJ2-1; d_gene: NA; v_gene: TRBV10-3; CDR3aa: CAITRSVLSYNEQFF; CDR3nt: TGTGCCATCACCCGCTCGGTCCTCTCCTACAATGAGCAGTTCTTC
len: 15; abundance: NA; j_gene: TRBJ1-5; d_gene: NA; v_gene: TRBV6-5; CDR3aa: CASSTGQYSNQPQHF; CDR3nt: TGTGCCAGCAGCACCGGACAGTATAGCAATCAGCCCCAGCATTTT
len: 16; abundance: NA; j_gene: TRBJ2-2; d_gene: TRBD1; v_gene: TRBV11-2; CDR3aa: CASVLGTGSNTGELFF; CDR3nt: TGTGCCAGCGTCCTCGGGACAGGATCGAACACCGGGGAGCTGTTTTTT
len: 16; abundance: NA; j_gene: TRBJ2-1; d_gene: TRBD2; v_gene: TRBV5-1; CDR3aa: CASSHGGASGYNEQFF; CDR3nt: TGCGCCAGCAGCCACGGGGGGGCTAGCGGGTACAATGAGCAGTTCTTC
len: 15; abundance: NA; j_gene: TRBJ1-2; d_gene: NA; v_gene: TRBV6-1; CDR3aa: CASSDSSKVYYGYTF; CDR3nt: TGTGCCAGCAGTGACTCATCAAAGGTCTACTATGGCTACACCTTC
len: 12; abundance: NA; j_gene: TRBJ2-7; d_gene: NA; v_gene: TRBV27; CDR3aa: CASSLAGYEQYF; CDR3nt: TGTGCCAGCAGTTTAGCGGGATACGAGCAGTACTTC
len: 14; abundance: NA; j_gene: TRBJ2-5; d_gene: TRBD1; v_gene: TRBV6-5; CDR3aa: CASSPTTGLSFQYF; CDR3nt: TGTGCCAGCAGTCCTACGACAGGGCTGAGTTTCCAGTACTTC
len: 16; abundance: NA; j_gene: TRBJ2-5; d_gene: TRBD2; v_gene: TRBV11-2; CDR3aa: CASSLEGGGARETQYF; CDR3nt: TGTGCCAGCAGCTTAGAGGGCGGGGGGGCCCGGGAGACCCAGTACTTC